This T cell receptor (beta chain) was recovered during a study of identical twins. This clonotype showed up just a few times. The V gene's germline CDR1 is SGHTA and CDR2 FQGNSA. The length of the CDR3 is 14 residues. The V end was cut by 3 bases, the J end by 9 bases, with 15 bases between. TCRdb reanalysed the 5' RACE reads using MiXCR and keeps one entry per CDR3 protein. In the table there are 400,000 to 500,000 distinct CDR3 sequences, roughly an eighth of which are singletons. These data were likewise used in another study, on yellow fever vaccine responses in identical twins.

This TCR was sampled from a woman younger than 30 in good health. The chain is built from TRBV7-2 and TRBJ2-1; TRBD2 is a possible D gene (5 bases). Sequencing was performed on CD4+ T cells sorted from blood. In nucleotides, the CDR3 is TGTGCCAGCAGCTTGTCCCCAACAGCGGCTGAGCAGTTCTTC. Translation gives CASSLSPTAAEQFF.